The text below deals with one TCR beta chain. This clone is characterized as medium-sized (0.01 to 0.1%). Its antigen specificity is not known. Per-base qualities were not stored, and no clone one base away is much larger. The entry originates in a study of radiotherapy plus CTLA-4 blockade in lung cancer (dated by TCRdb to the late 2010s). Broadly, across the study: Among the enrolled patients, 15% to 20% had an objective response, and 25% to 40% reached disease control.

Library prep was done by the immunoSEQ multiplex PCR assay. TCRdb provides this immuneACCESS table in a form limited to in-frame rearrangements. Some clones are lacking; in checked studies, under half of them reflect an unresolved V gene, and why the rest are absent is not known. This sample is represented by more than 75,000 clones; about 87% of them were singletons. Over 0.85% of the sample is held by the ten biggest clonotypes. What the research found in general, with its limitations: After treatment with radiotherapy and ipilimumab, TCR clones that originated in tumors expanded in peripheral blood. Increased serum interferon-beta after radiation, together with early dynamic changes in blood T cell clones, were reported to be the strongest predictors of response.

Focal radiation therapy combined with CTLA-4 blockade (ipilimumab) was tested in patients with chemo-refractory metastatic non-small-cell lung cancer. This material consisted of peripheral blood, taken from a patient treated with radiotherapy plus ipilimumab. This clonotype originated in a human donor with non-small cell lung cancer who had stable disease on radiotherapy plus ipilimumab.

The CDR3 corresponds to CASSRTSGSSREQYF. The nucleotide sequence is TGTGCCAGCAGCCGGACTAGCGGGAGTTCCCGCGAGCAGTACTTC. The chain was built from TRBV13 and TRBJ2-7, and 13 junction bases match TRBD2. Measured from the cysteine to the phenylalanine, the CDR3 is 15 residues long. Only the CDR3 DNA is retained, 45 bases long and in frame from the first base. V is pruned by 5 bases and J by 6 bases, leaving 7 bases of the junction without a gene match. Per the germline V gene (reference sequence), PRHDT is the CDR1 and FYEKMQ is the CDR2.